This is a list of T cell receptor beta chains from one sample in a study of T cell changes during pregnancy in multiple sclerosis. Profiled with immunoSEQ multiplex PCR; TCRdb holds only in-frame clones, not every one. The data contain approximately 66,000 clones, roughly 90% of them singletons. The sequences come from CD8+ T cells from peripheral blood mononuclear cells, collected before pregnancy. Receptors were obtained from a female donor with multiple sclerosis, enrolled in a pregnancy study. Each CDR3 is given with its conserved first and last residue. D genes are given only for firm matches. Not every row has a clone size; where given, it reads once, few, many or a size class.

D gene,CDR3 length,V gene,clone size,J gene,CDR3 DNA,CDR3 protein
TRBD1,13,TRBV7-8,-,TRBJ2-2,TGTGCCAAACAGGGGGTAAACACCGGGGAGCTGTTTTTT,CAKQGVNTGELFF
TRBD1,14,TRBV30,-,TRBJ2-7,TGTGCCTGGAGTGTGGGGACAGGGGGGGACGAGCAGTACTTC,CAWSVGTGGDEQYF
-,16,TRBV7-7,-,TRBJ2-1,TGTGCTAGCAGCCCAATGCGGGCAGAGACCTACAATGAGCAGTTCTTC,CASSPMRAETYNEQFF
-,12,TRBV29-1,-,TRBJ1-1,TGCAGCGTCCCCGCCGCGGGGCCTGAAGCTTTCTTT,CSVPAAGPEAFF
-,14,TRBV13,-,TRBJ2-7,TGTGCCAGCAGCTCCGGAGGACGGACCTACGAGCAGTACTTC,CASSSGGRTYEQYF
TRBD1,11,TRBV30,-,TRBJ1-1,TGTGCCTGGGGTCAGGGGGATGAAGCTTTCTTT,CAWGQGDEAFF
-,13,TRBV4-2,-,TRBJ2-1,TGTGCCAGCAGCCAAGATCTTTCCGGTGTGCAGTTCTTC,CASSQDLSGVQFF
-,14,TRBV27,-,TRBJ2-5,TGTGCCAGCAGTTCTGGGACATCTGGGGAGACCCAGTACTTC,CASSSGTSGETQYF
-,12,TRBV2,-,TRBJ2-5,TGTGCCAGCAGTGAACGTTCGGAGACCCAGTACTTC,CASSERSETQYF
TRBD2,14,TRBV6-6,-,TRBJ2-7,TGTGCCAGCAGCCCTAGCGGGGGTTCCTACGAGCAGTACTTC,CASSPSGGSYEQYF
TRBD2,16,TRBV7-3,-,TRBJ2-5,TGTGCCAGCAGCCCCCGGGGCGGGGGGATTTTTGAGACCCAGTACTTC,CASSPRGGGIFETQYF
TRBD2,15,TRBV6-5,-,TRBJ2-5,TGTGCCAGCAGGGTAGCGGGGGGGCCGGCAGGGACCCAGTACTTC,CASRVAGGPAGTQYF
-,13,TRBV14,-,TRBJ1-6,TGTGCCAGCAGCCAAGGATGGGCTTCACCCCTCCACTTT,CASSQGWASPLHF
-,13,TRBV7-3,-,TRBJ2-5,TGTGCCAGCAGCTTATATCCCGGAGAGACCCAGTACTTC,CASSLYPGETQYF
-,15,TRBV9,-,TRBJ2-5,TGTGCCAGCAGCGTAGAGGGGGGGGCCATGGAGACCCAGTACTTC,CASSVEGGAMETQYF
-,17,TRBV7-6,-,TRBJ2-5,TGTGCCAGCAGCTTAGCGAGGGCCGGGCCGGAGGGATTGACCCAGTACTTC,CASSLARAGPEGLTQYF
-,15,TRBV12-1,-,TRBJ2-7,TGTGCCAGCAGCTTCGTGTGCGACTGGGTTTACGAGCAGTACTTC,CASSFVCDWVYEQYF
-,14,TRBV9,once,TRBJ2-1,TGTGCCAGCAGCGTAGGGGACTCAGTAAATGAGCAGTTCTTC,CASSVGDSVNEQFF
TRBD1,15,TRBV7-6,-,TRBJ2-1,TGTGCCAGCAGCCAAACAGGGGGCAGTTACAATGAGCAGTTCTTC,CASSQTGGSYNEQFF
TRBD1,14,TRBV6-4,-,TRBJ1-4,TGTGCCAGCAGTACCGGGACAGGGAGTGAAAAACTGTTTTTT,CASSTGTGSEKLFF
TRBD1,17,TRBV27,-,TRBJ2-5,TGTGCCAGCAGGAACCGGGACAGGGGGCCTCTCCAAGAGACCCAGTACTTC,CASRNRDRGPLQETQYF
-,14,TRBV27,few,TRBJ1-1,TGTGCCAGCAGTCAGGGGCATATCAACACTGAAGCTTTCTTT,CASSQGHINTEAFF
-,16,TRBV2,-,TRBJ2-3,TGTGCCAGCAACCGCCCCCAGGGAATCGGGACAGATACGCAGTATTTT,CASNRPQGIGTDTQYF
-,16,TRBV7-9,-,TRBJ1-5,TGTGCCAGCAGCGGTTCCGGGGGGGGGAGCAATCAGCCCCAGCATTTT,CASSGSGGGSNQPQHF
TRBD1,17,TRBV2,few,TRBJ1-1,TGTGCCAGCAGTGAAGCGCGACAGGGAGGCCCCAACACTGAAGCTTTCTTT,CASSEARQGGPNTEAFF
TRBD2,13,TRBV7-8,-,TRBJ2-1,TGTGCCAGCAGCCGGAGCGGGGGCTATGAGCAGTTCTTC,CASSRSGGYEQFF
-,15,TRBV27,-,TRBJ2-5,TGTGCCAGCCAAGAAGACTCCGGGTTGTTGCGAACCCAGTACTTC,CASQEDSGLLRTQYF
TRBD2,16,TRBV2,-,TRBJ2-3,TGTGCCAGCAGTGATGGAAGCGGGGGGGACAGGGATACGCAGTATTTT,CASSDGSGGDRDTQYF
TRBD1,14,TRBV15,once,TRBJ1-1,TGTGCCACCAGCAGGGACAGGGGTTTTAAATGGGCTTTCTTT,CATSRDRGFKWAFF
-,14,TRBV19,few,TRBJ1-2,TGTGCCAGTAGTATCCCCTCAGGGGCCTATGGCTACACCTTC,CASSIPSGAYGYTF
TRBD2,17,TRBV27,once,TRBJ2-1,TGTGCCAGCCTGACGCGCGGGGGAAACCTCGGGGACAATGAGCAGTTCTTC,CASLTRGGNLGDNEQFF
TRBD1,16,TRBV6-6,few,TRBJ1-1,TGTGCCAGCAGTGGGGGACAGGGGGAAATTGTGACTGAAGCTTTCTTT,CASSGGQGEIVTEAFF
-,15,TRBV7-3,-,TRBJ1-2,TGTGCCAGCAGCTTAACGCAGGGAGGGGACTATGGCTACACCTTC,CASSLTQGGDYGYTF
-,15,TRBV4-1,-,TRBJ1-3,TGCGCCAGCAGCCAAGTAGGCAGGGCCGAAAACACCATATATTTT,CASSQVGRAENTIYF
-,17,TRBV6-1,-,TRBJ1-3,TGTGCCAGCAGTGAACCGGGGCGGGGCCCCTCTGGAAACACCATATATTTT,CASSEPGRGPSGNTIYF
-,14,TRBV9,-,TRBJ1-5,TGTGCCAGCAGCCCCGGGGGTGGCAATCAGCCCCAGCATTTT,CASSPGGGNQPQHF
TRBD1,15,TRBV13,-,TRBJ2-2,TGTGCCTCTCGTAAGGGGGCAAGGAACACCGGGGAGCTGTTTTTT,CASRKGARNTGELFF
TRBD1,16,TRBV5-4,-,TRBJ1-1,TGTGCCAGCAGCTTGGCGTCAGGGGGGAGGAACACTGAAGCTTTCTTT,CASSLASGGRNTEAFF
TRBD1,13,TRBV6-6,-,TRBJ1-2,TGTGCCAGCAGACCCCGACAGGGTTATGGCTACACCTTC,CASRPRQGYGYTF
TRBD1,13,TRBV30,-,TRBJ2-4,TGTGCCTGGAGCGAGACAGGGTTGAACATTCAGTACTTC,CAWSETGLNIQYF
TRBD2,14,TRBV2,-,TRBJ2-3,TGTGCCAGCAGTGAACGGGGAGGGGCAGATACGCAGTATTTT,CASSERGGADTQYF
-,13,TRBV5-4,-,TRBJ1-1,TGTGCCAGCAGCCTCGCGGGTCCCACTGAAGCTTTCTTT,CASSLAGPTEAFF
-,15,TRBV27,-,TRBJ2-7,TGTGCCAGCAGTTCCTTTTCATGGGAGCTCGACGAGCAGTACTTC,CASSSFSWELDEQYF
-,13,TRBV6-6,-,TRBJ1-1,TGTGCCAGCAGTCCCACAGGGCGGACTGAAGCTTTCTTT,CASSPTGRTEAFF
-,16,TRBV5-6,-,TRBJ1-2,TGTGCCAGCAGCTTCCACTTGGAGTTAGCTAACTATGGCTACACCTTC,CASSFHLELANYGYTF
-,15,TRBV4-1,-,TRBJ1-5,TGCGCCAGCAGCCAAGTCTCGGTTAGCAATCAGCCCCAGCATTTT,CASSQVSVSNQPQHF
-,14,TRBV10-3,-,TRBJ2-6,TGTGCCATAACGACTGGGGCCGATTTCAACGTCCTGACTTTC,CAITTGADFNVLTF
-,16,TRBV27,few,TRBJ2-4,TGTGCCAGCAGTCCCATACTACAGGGTGAGACAAACATTCAGTACTTC,CASSPILQGETNIQYF
-,13,TRBV19,-,TRBJ2-5,TGTGCCAGTAGTATGGTAGGGGGAGAGACCCAGTACTTC,CASSMVGGETQYF
-,13,TRBV13,-,TRBJ1-1,TGTGCCAGCAGTTCCTCGGAGAAAGGTGAAGCTTTCTTT,CASSSSEKGEAFF
-,13,TRBV6-6,-,TRBJ2-5,TGTGCCAGCAGTCCGGGGAACGGGGAGACCCAGTACTTC,CASSPGNGETQYF
-,15,TRBV5-1,-,TRBJ2-5,TGCGCCAGCAGAAATGAGGGGGGGTTTAAAGAGACCCAGTACTTC,CASRNEGGFKETQYF
-,14,TRBV4-1,-,TRBJ2-1,TGCGCCAGCAGCCAAACTTCGACTTACAATGAGCAGTTCTTC,CASSQTSTYNEQFF